This TCR beta chain stems from a study of patients and donors after allogeneic stem cell transplantation. Germline lookup yields CDR1 SGHRS and CDR2 YFSETQ. This CDR3 comprises 16 residues. Trimming at V came to 4 bases and at J to 4 bases, leaving 7 bases not matched to a gene. MiXCR, applied by TCRdb to the RT-PCR reads, yields one record per CDR3 protein. The sample comprises about 960,000 distinct CDR3 sequences, under 20% of which are singletons, and under 6.5% rests with the top ten. The sequencing sample was made of blood, either unsorted or a sorted T cell fraction (not recorded which). The sequence came from a human donor who was either an allogeneic HSCT recipient or a stem cell or donor lymphocyte infusion donor (not recorded which). It is not recorded whose cells these are; they may come from a transplant donor. The chain has TRBV5-1 and TRBJ2-5; 13 nucleotides line up with TRBD2. CDR3 loop: CASSPPWTSGGETQYF. The CDR3 nucleotides are TGCGCCAGCAGCCCCCCCTGGACTAGCGGGGGAGAGACCCAGTACTTC.